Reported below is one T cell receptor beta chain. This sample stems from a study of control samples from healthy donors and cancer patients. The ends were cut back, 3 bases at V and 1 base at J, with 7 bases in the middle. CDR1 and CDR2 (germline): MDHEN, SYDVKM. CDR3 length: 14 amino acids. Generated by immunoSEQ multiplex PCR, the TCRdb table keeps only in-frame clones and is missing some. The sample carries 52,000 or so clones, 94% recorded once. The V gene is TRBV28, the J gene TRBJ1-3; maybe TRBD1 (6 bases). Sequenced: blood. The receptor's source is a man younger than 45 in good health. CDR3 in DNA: TGTGCCAGCAGTTTCGACAGGTCTGGAAACACCATATATTTT. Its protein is CASSFDRSGNTIYF.